This T cell receptor beta chain was identified during a study of CD8 T cells in Susac syndrome. TEMRA cells were FACS-enriched, unlike CD8+ and CD4+ T cells, which were negatively isolated. The length of the CDR3 is 15 residues. The V gene's germline CDR1 is MDHEN and CDR2 SYDVKM. Losses at the gene ends were 6 bases for V and 2 bases for J; bases not matched to a gene: 8. After extraction with the RNeasy kit, about 0.5 to 1 ug of the RNA was reverse transcribed using random hexamers. Amplification of TCR beta CDR3 by immunoSEQ multiplex PCR spanned 54 Vbeta and 13 Jbeta. TCRdb passed the immunoSEQ multiplex PCR reads through MiXCR, listing each CDR3 protein once. Of fewer than 350,000 distinct CDR3 sequences in the sample, around 92% were seen once.

Specimen: CD4+ T cells from PBMCs. This TCR was sampled from a human donor with multiple sclerosis. The chain joins TRBV28 to TRBJ2-3, with TRBD1 identical over 7 bases. For the CDR3, the DNA is TGTGCCAGCAGAACCGGGACAGCGTACACAGATACGCAGTATTTT. It specifies CASRTGTAYTDTQYF.